The 12 T cell receptor beta chains below all came from one sample that was sequenced in a study of T-cell reconstitution after alpha-beta-depleted transplantation in children. TCRbeta library preparation incorporated unique molecular identifiers. TCRdb analysed the PCR reads with MiXCR anew, one entry per CDR3 protein. Of 400,000 to 500,000 distinct CDR3 sequences listed, about a tenth are singletons. Source: PBMCs from the stem cell graft donor, taken from the stem cell graft. Receptors were obtained from a human donor who donated a stem cell graft to a child with acute myeloid leukemia.

This clonotype was counted many times. This chain links TRBV3-1 with TRBJ2-6; tentative D call: TRBD1 (6 bases). This CDR3 region has 17 residues. V was cut by 0 bases and J by 2 bases, with 11 bases left in between. Germline V gives CDR1 LGHDT, CDR2 YNNKEL (reference sequence). The DNA of the CDR3 is TGTGCCAGCAGCCAAGATGGGACAAACGCTGGGGCCAACGTCCTGACTTTC. Translated, it gives CASSQDGTNAGANVLTF. The variable domain in full, completed from reference TRBV3-1 and TRBJ2-6, reads DTAVSQTPKYLVTQMGNDKSIKCEQNLGHDTMYWYKQDSKKFLKIMFSYNNKELIINETVPNRFSPKSPDKAHLNLHINSLELGDSAVYFCASSQDGTNAGANVLTFGAGSRLTVL.

The chain combines TRBV3-1 with TRBJ2-1, with 10 nucleotides matching TRBD2. The CDR3 contains 15 residues. Unmatched junction bases numbered 11, after V lost 8 bases and J lost 7 bases. The germline V gene encodes CDR1 LGHDT and CDR2 YNNKEL (reference sequence). CDR3 in amino acids: CASRRASGSGNEQFF. Written as DNA, the CDR3 is TGTGCCAGCCGGCGAGCTAGCGGGAGTGGGAATGAGCAGTTCTTC.

The table lists this clonotype with a few counts. The rearrangement uses TRBV12-3 or TRBV12-4 and TRBJ2-6; D not resolved. This CDR3 contains 15 residues. V gave up 5 bases and J gave up 0 bases, with 8 bases separating them. The CDR3 region is CASSPASSGANVLTF. DNA for the CDR3: TGTGCCAGCAGTCCCGCATCCTCTGGGGCCAACGTCCTGACTTTC.

Details on this clonotype: Likely a read error: the CDR3 ends without its conserved phenylalanine or tryptophan. The V gene is TRBV19, the J gene TRBJ2-3; TRBD2 matches at 9 bases. V was clipped by 5 bases and J by 4 bases; unmatched bases: 13. The germline gives CDR1 LNHDA, CDR2 SQIVND (reference sequence). The CDR3 loop spans 17 amino acids. CDR3 residues: CASSESRLAVVSDTQYL. The CDR3 DNA reads as TGTGCCAGTAGTGAAAGTCGACTAGCGGTGGTATCAGATACGCAGTATTTA.

The chain couples TRBV29-1 to TRBJ1-5, with 7 bases matching TRBD1. In germline, CDR1 is SQVTM, CDR2 ANQGSEA. This CDR3 has 15 residues. The J segment lost 2 bases and the V segment lost 4 bases, leaving 8 bases of the junction unmatched. This CDR3 reads CSVVLTGDGNQPQHF. As DNA, the CDR3 is TGCAGCGTTGTTCTCACAGGGGACGGCAATCAGCCCCAGCATTTT.

This clonotype turned up a few times. The rearrangement joins TRBV20-1 to TRBJ2-7; 9 nucleotides align to TRBD2. Germline V CDR1 and CDR2: DFQATT, SNEGSKA (reference sequence). The V segment lost 6 bases and the J segment 2 bases; nucleotides outside the gene matches: 5. The CDR3 runs 13 residues. The CDR3 sequence is CSATSGGTYEQYV. In DNA, the CDR3 is TGCAGTGCCACCAGCGGGGGGACCTACGAGCAGTACGTC.

The rearrangement links TRBV5-1 to TRBJ1-2; tentative D call: TRBD1 (6 bases). V shed 0 bases and J shed 6 bases, with 12 bases lying between them. Germline CDR1 and CDR2: SGHRS and YFSETQ. CDR3 length: 14 amino acids. This CDR3 is CASSLAPQGDGYTF. In DNA, the CDR3 is TGCGCCAGCAGCTTGGCGCCACAGGGTGATGGCTACACCTTC.

This clonotype was observed at least ten times. This chain links TRBV29-1 with TRBJ1-2; 12 bases map to TRBD1. The CDR3 is 15 residues long. Trimming cost V 4 bases and J 2 bases; bases outside gene matches: 5. CDR1 is SQVTM and CDR2 is ANQGSEA in the germline V gene. The CDR3 nucleotides are TGCAGCGTTGGGGGACAGGGGGCGAGGAACTATGGCTACACCTTC. Protein sequence: CSVGGQGARNYGYTF.

The chain combines TRBV7-2 with TRBJ1-1; a possible D gene is TRBD1 (5 bases). The V gene lost 6 bases and the J gene lost 1 base, with 9 bases spanning the gap. The CDR3 has 13 residues. Germline V gives CDR1 SGHTA, CDR2 FQGNSA. The CDR3 nucleotides are TGTGCCAGCAGTGGACACCAGAACACTGAAGCTTTCTTT. Protein product: CASSGHQNTEAFF.

This clonotype was counted ten times or more. The CDR3 region is CASSYDRILSYEQYF. CDR3 bases: TGTGCCAGCAGTTACGACAGGATCCTATCCTACGAGCAGTACTTC. The chain links TRBV6-2 or TRBV6-3 to TRBJ2-7; D possibly corresponds to TRBD1 (6 bases). Trimming stripped 2 bases from V and 1 base from J, with 12 bases between. The germline V gene encodes CDR1 MNHEY and CDR2 SVGEGT. CDR3 length: 15 amino acids.

For this clonotype: Germline is not matched at one junction end, which may reflect a read error. This chain connects TRBV20-1 to TRBJ2-1, with D perhaps matching TRBD2 (7 bases). The germline V gene encodes CDR1 DFQATT and CDR2 SNEGSKA (reference sequence). The CDR3 runs 17 residues. The CDR3 protein is CCAPTIAGASSYNEQFF. CDR3 DNA: TGCTGTGCTCCTACCATTGCGGGGGCGAGCTCCTACAATGAGCAGTTCTTC.

The V gene is TRBV3-1, the J gene TRBJ1-6; tentative D call: TRBD1 (5 bases). The CDR3 length is 15 residues. V was clipped by 3 bases and J by 9 bases, with 15 bases between them. Germline V gene lookup returns CDR1 LGHDT and CDR2 YNNKEL (reference sequence). DNA for the CDR3: TGTGCCAGCAGCCAGGGACTTACGGGCGGTTCACCCCTCCACTTT. Its translation is CASSQGLTGGSPLHF.